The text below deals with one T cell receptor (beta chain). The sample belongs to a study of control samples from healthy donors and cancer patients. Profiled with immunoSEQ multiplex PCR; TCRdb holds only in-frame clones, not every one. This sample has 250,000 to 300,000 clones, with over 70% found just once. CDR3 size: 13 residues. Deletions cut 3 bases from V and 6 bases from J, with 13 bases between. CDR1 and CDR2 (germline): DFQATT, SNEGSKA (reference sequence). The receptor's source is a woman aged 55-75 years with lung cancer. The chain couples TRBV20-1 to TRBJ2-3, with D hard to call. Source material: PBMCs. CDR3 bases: TGCAGTGCTAGTTTCCCTGGTGAGGATACGCAGTATTTT. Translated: CSASFPGEDTQYF.